Each of the 4 T cell receptor beta chains below was sequenced from the same sample in a study of shared clonotypes between healthy human individuals. Using immunoSEQ multiplex PCR, the repertoire was profiled, and TCRdb retains in-frame clones only, with some absent. Among about 480,000 clones listed, roughly 85% were seen once. Sample: PBMCs. The receptor set was obtained from a woman in her 40s in good health. Some clones in this sample may be carry-over from other donors' samples.

The sample holds many counts of this clone. The rearrangement uses TRBV14 and TRBJ1-1; 7 bases align to TRBD1. The CDR3 is 13 residues long. The ends lost 8 bases at V and 1 base at J; junction bases unmatched: 4. CDR1 and CDR2 from the germline V gene are SGHDN and FVKESK. CDR3 sequence reads: CASSGQANTEAFF. CDR3 bases: TGTGCCAGCTCCGGACAGGCGAACACTGAAGCTTTCTTT.

A note on this clone: It may be a read error: a sequence one base away is much more abundant. V usage is TRBV5-4 and J usage is TRBJ2-5; perhaps TRBD1 as D (5 bases). TRBJ2-7 explains the end of the DNA better; the J call may be wrong. The CDR3 covers 17 residues. Germline CDR1 SGHNT, CDR2 YYREEE (reference sequence). CDR3 bases: TGTGCCAGCAGCTTGGACCCCCGACAGTGGAGAGTGGGCGAGCAGTACTTC. Its translation is CASSLDPRQWRVGEQYF.

The chain carries TRBV29-1 and TRBJ2-1, with TRBD1 matching 7 bases. Per germline, CDR1 SQVTM and CDR2 ANQGSEA. Trimming removed 4 bases from V and 5 bases from J; junction bases left unmatched: 5. This CDR3 has 13 residues. CDR3 loop: CSVGGGADNEQFF. Written as DNA, the CDR3 is TGCAGCGTTGGAGGGGGCGCGGACAATGAGCAGTTCTTC.

The chain has TRBV5-1 and TRBJ2-7; 7 nucleotides line up with TRBD2. The CDR3 runs to 15 residues. J gave up 2 bases and V 0 bases, and 5 bases lay outside the gene matches. Germline V gene lookup returns CDR1 SGHRS and CDR2 YFSETQ. The DNA for the CDR3 is TGCGCCAGCAGCTTGGCCGGGACTAACGCCTACGAGCAGTACTTC. Translating gives CASSLAGTNAYEQYF.